A selection of T cell receptor beta chains follows, all from one sample in a study of blood T cell repertoires in COVID-19. Sequenced by immunoSEQ multiplex PCR; TCRdb stores in-frame clones only, minus some. Counted here are roughly 250,000 clones, about 87% occurring once; the ten biggest clones make up 2.5% to 3%. The specimen was PBMCs or T cells enriched from blood (not recorded which). The receptors were gathered from a woman in her forties or fifties who had recovered from COVID-19. Both conserved end residues are trimmed from each CDR3. D genes are given only for firm matches.

>TRBD2|TRBJ2-2|TRBV29-1
SGERENTGELF
>.|TRBJ2-7|TRBV19
ASSIDQGTIYEQY
>TRBD1|TRBJ2-3|TRBV6-2/TRBV6-3
ASSYSGQGWTDTQY
>TRBD1|TRBJ2-1|TRBV7-6
ASSLGGSGTGRSSGRNEQF
>.|TRBJ1-5|TRBV5-5
ASSGQISNQPQH
>TRBD1|TRBJ1-3|TRBV2
ASSGGQGVNTIY
>.|TRBJ2-7|TRBV3-1/TRBV3-2
ASSQSRGYYEQY
>.|TRBJ1-2|TRBV19
ASSKTANYGYT
>.|TRBJ2-3|TRBV19
ASSIVGTDTQY
>.|TRBJ1-5|TRBV19
ASSRDYNQPQH
>TRBD2|TRBJ2-1|TRBV19
ASRVNLETSGLGSYNEQF